The text below deals with one TCR beta chain. Clones were sequenced by immunoSEQ multiplex PCR, and TCRdb holds only the in-frame ones, with some missing. The sample holds 50,000 to 75,000 clones, roughly 70% seen once. The sample is drawn from a study of cytotoxic CD8 clonotypes in ibrutinib-treated CLL. Study as a whole: Overall, roughly 25 responses were partial and 2 complete; following median roughly 68 months, roughly 15 patients stayed remitted and some 12 progressed. Mean yields were approximately 270,000 productive templates and under 100,000 productive rearrangements per sample.

The sequenced sample was PBMCs, obtained after 12 months of ibrutinib treatment. The clonotype comes from a human donor with chronic lymphocytic leukemia.

CDR3 sequence (DNA): TGTGCCAGCAGCGATGGGACTAGCGGCTACGAGCAGTACTTC. It yields the protein CASSDGTSGYEQYF. The chain has TRBV4-2 and TRBJ2-7; TRBD2 aligns across 11 bases. Trimming removed 5 bases from V and 3 bases from J; junction bases left unmatched: 3. This CDR3 is 14 amino acids long. In germline, CDR1 is LGHNA, CDR2 YNFKEQ.